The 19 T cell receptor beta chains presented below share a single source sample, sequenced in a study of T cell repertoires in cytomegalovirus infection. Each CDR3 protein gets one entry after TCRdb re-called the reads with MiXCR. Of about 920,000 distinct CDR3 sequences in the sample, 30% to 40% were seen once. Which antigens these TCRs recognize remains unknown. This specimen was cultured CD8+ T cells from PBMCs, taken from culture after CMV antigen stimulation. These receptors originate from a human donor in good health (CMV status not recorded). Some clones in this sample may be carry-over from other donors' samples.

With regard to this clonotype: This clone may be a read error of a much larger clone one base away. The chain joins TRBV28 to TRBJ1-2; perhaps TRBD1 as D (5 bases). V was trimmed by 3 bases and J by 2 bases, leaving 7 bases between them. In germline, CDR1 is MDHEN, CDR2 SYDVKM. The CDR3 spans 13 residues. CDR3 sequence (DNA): TGTGCCAGCAGTTTTGAGGGGAACTATGGCTACACCTTC. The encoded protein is CASSFEGNYGYTF.

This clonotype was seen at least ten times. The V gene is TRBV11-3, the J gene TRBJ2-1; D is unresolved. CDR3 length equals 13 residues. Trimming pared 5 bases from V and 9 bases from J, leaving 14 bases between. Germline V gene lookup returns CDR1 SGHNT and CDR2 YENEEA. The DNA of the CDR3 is TGTGCCAGCAGCCCTAATCCGCTGAGTGAGCAGTTCTTC. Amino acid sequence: CASSPNPLSEQFF.

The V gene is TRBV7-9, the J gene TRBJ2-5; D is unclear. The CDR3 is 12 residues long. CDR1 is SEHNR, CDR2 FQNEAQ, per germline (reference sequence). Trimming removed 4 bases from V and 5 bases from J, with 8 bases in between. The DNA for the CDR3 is TGTGCCAGCAGCTCCTTGGTGGAGACCCAGTACTTC. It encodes CASSSLVETQYF.

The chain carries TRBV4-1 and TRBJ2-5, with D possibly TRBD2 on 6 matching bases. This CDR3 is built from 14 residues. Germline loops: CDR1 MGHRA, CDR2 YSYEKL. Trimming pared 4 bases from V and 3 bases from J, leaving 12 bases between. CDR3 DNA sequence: TGCGCCAGCAGCCGGCTTGGAGGGGAAGAGACCCAGTACTTC. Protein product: CASSRLGGEETQYF.

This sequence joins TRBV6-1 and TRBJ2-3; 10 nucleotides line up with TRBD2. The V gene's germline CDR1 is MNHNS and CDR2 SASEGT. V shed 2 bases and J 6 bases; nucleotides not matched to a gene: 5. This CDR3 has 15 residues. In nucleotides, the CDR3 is TGTGCCAGCAGTGAAACAGCGGGGGGGCGTGATACGCAGTATTTT. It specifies CASSETAGGRDTQYF.

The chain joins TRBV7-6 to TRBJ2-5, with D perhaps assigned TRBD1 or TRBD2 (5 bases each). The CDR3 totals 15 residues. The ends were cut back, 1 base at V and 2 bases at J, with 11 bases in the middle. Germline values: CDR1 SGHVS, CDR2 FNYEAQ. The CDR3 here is CASSLVRGPQETQYF. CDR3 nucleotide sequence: TGTGCCAGCAGCTTAGTCCGGGGCCCTCAAGAGACCCAGTACTTC.

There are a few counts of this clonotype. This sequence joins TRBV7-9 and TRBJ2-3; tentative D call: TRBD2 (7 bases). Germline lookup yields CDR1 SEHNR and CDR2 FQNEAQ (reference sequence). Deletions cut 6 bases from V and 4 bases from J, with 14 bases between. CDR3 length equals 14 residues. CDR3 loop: CASRSGGGPDTQYF. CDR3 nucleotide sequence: TGTGCCAGCAGATCCGGCGGGGGCCCAGATACGCAGTATTTT. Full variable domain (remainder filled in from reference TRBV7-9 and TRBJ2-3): DTGVSQNPRHKITKRGQNVTFRCDPISEHNRLYWYRQTLGQGPEFLTYFQNEAQLEKSRLLSDRFSAERPKGSFSTLEIQRTEQGDSAMYLCASRSGGGPDTQYFGPGTRLTVL.

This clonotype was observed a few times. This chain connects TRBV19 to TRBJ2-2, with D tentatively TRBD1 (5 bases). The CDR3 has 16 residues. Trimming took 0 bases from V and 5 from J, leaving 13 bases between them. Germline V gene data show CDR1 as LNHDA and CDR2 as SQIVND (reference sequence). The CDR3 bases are TGTGCCAGTAGTATAGATATGGCAGGGCGAACCGGGGAGCTGTTTTTT. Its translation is CASSIDMAGRTGELFF.

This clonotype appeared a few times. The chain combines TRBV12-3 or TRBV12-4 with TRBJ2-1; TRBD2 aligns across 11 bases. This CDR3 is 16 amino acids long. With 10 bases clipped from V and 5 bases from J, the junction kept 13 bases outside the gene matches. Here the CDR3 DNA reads TGTGCCACCCTCAGAGCTAGCGGGGGGTTCGACAATGAGCAGTTCTTC. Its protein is CATLRASGGFDNEQFF.

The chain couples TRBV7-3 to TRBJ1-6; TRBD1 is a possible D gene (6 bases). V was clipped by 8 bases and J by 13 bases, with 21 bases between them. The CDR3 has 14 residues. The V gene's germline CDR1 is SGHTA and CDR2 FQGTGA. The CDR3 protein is CASALSGQMEPLHF. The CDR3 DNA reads TGTGCCAGCGCCTTATCCGGACAGATGGAGCCCCTCCACTTT.

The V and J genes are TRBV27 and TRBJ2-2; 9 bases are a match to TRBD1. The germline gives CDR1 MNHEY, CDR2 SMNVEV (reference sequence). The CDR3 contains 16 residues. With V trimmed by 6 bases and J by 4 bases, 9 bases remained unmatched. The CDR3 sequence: CASSLTGGAFTGELFF. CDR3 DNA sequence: TGTGCCAGCAGCCTAACAGGGGGCGCGTTCACCGGGGAGCTGTTTTTT.

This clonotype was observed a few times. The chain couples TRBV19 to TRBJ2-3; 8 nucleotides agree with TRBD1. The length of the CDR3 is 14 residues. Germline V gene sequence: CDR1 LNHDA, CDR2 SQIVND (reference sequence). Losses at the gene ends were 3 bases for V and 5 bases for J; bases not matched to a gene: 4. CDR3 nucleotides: TGTGCCAGTAGTATCGGACAGGGAGAAGATACGCAGTATTTT. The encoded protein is CASSIGQGEDTQYF.

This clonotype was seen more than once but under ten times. CDR3 in DNA: TGTGCCAGCAGTTTAAGTCCCAGGGGGGGAGGACAAGAGACCCAGTACTTC. Protein product: CASSLSPRGGGQETQYF. V gene TRBV28 combines with J gene TRBJ2-5, with D possibly called TRBD1 or TRBD2 (7 bases each). The CDR3 sequence is 17 residues long. Per germline, CDR1 MDHEN and CDR2 SYDVKM. V was pared by 2 bases and J by 2 bases, with 18 bases between.

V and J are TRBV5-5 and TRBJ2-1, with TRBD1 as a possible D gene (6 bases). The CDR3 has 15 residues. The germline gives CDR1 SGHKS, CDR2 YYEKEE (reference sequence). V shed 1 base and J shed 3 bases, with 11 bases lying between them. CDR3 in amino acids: CASSLMAGVYNEQFF. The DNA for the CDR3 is TGTGCCAGCAGCTTGATGGCAGGGGTCTACAATGAGCAGTTCTTC.

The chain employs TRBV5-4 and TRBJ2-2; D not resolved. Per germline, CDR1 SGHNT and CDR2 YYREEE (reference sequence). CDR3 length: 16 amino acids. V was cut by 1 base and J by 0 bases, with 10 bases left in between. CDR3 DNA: TGTGCCAGCAGCTTGCTTTTTGATACGAACACCGGGGAGCTGTTTTTT. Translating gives CASSLLFDTNTGELFF.

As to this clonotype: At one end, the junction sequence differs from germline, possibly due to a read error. The CDR3 coding sequence is TGTGTCAGCAGACCAAGACAGGGTGGGAGCACTGAAGCTTTCTTT. Translating gives CVSRPRQGGSTEAFF. The V and J genes are TRBV12-3 or TRBV12-4 and TRBJ1-1; the match to TRBD1 covers 7 bases. The CDR3 consists of 15 residues.

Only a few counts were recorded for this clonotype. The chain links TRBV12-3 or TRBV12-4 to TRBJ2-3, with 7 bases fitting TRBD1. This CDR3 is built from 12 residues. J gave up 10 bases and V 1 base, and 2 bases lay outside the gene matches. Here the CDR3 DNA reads TGTGCCAGCAGTTTAGGGGACAGTGCGCAGTATTTT. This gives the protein CASSLGDSAQYF.

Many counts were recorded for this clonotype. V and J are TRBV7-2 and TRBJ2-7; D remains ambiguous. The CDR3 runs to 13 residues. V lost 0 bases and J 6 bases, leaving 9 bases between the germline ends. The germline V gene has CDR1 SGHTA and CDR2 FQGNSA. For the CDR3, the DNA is TGTGCCAGCAGCTTAGCCCCAACTGGCGAGCAGTACTTC. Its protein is CASSLAPTGEQYF.

The CDR3 here is CASSSRLAWTDEQFF. In DNA form, the CDR3 reads TGTGCCAGCAGCTCACGACTAGCTTGGACCGATGAGCAGTTCTTC. V gene TRBV13 combines with J gene TRBJ2-1, with TRBD2 matching 7 bases. V shed 4 bases, J shed 8 bases, and the junction held 11 bases outside the gene matches. The CDR3 covers 15 residues. Per the germline V gene, CDR1 is PRHDT and CDR2 is FYEKMQ (reference sequence).